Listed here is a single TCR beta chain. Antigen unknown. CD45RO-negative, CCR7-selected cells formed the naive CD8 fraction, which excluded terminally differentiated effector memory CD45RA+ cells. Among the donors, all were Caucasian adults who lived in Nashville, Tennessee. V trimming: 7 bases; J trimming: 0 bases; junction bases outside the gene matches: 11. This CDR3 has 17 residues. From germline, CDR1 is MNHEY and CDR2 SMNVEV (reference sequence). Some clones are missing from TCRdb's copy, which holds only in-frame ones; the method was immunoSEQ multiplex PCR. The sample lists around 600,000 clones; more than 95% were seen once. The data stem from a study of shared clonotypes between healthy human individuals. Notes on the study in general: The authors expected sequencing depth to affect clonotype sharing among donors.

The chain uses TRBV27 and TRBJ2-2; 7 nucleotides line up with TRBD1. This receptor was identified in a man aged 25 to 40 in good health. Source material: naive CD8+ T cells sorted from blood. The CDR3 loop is CASNFKGTDTNTGELFF. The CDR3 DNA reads TGTGCCAGCAACTTTAAAGGGACAGACACGAACACCGGGGAGCTGTTTTTT.